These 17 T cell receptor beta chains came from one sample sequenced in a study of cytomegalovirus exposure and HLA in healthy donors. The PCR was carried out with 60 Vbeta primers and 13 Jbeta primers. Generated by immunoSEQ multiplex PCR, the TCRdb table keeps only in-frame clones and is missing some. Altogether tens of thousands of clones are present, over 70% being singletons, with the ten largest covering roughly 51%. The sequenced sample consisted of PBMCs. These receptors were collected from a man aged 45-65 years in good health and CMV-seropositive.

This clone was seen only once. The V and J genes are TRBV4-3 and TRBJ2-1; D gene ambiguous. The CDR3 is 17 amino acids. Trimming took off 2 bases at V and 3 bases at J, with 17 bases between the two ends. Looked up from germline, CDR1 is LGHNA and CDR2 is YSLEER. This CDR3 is CASSQPLIVIIYNEQFF. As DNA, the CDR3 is TGCGCCAGCAGCCAACCTCTGATAGTAATCATCTACAATGAGCAGTTCTTC.

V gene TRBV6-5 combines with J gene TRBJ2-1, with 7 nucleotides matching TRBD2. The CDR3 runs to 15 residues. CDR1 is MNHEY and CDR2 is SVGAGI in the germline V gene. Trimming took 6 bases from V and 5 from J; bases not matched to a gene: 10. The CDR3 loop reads CASRSLADWDNEQFF. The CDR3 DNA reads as TGTGCCAGCAGGTCCCTAGCGGACTGGGACAATGAGCAGTTCTTC.

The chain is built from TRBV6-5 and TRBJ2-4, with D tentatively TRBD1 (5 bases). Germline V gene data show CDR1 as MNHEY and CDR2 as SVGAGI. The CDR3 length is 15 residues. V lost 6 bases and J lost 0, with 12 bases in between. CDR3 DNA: TGTGCCAGCAGGGAGATAGGGGTAGCCAAAAACATTCAGTACTTC. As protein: CASREIGVAKNIQYF.

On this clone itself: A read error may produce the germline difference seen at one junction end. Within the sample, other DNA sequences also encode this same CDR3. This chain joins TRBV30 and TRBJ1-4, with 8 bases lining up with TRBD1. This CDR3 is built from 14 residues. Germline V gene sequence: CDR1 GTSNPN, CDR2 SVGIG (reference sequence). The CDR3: CAWSVRGQGEKLFF. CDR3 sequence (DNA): TGTGCCTGGAGTGTCAGGGGGCAAGGGGAAAAGCTGTTTTTT.

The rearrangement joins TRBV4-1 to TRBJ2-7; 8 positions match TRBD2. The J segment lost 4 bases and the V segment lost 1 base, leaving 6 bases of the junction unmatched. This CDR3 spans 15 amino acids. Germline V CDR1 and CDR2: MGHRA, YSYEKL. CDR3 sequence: CASSQGGLGRYEQYF. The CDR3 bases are TGCGCCAGCAGCCAAGGGGGACTAGGGCGGTACGAGCAGTACTTC.

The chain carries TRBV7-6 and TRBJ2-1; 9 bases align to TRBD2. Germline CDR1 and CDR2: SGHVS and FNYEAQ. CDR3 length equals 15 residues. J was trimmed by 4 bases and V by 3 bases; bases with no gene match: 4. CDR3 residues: CASSLGRGGYNEQFF. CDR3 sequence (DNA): TGTGCCAGCAGCTTGGGGCGGGGGGGGTACAATGAGCAGTTCTTC.

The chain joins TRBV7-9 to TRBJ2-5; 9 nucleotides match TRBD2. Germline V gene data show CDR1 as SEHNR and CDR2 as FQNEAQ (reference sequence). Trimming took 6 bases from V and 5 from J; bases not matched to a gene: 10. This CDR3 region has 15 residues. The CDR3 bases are TGTGCCAGCAGACGGATTAGCGGGAGCGAGGAGACCCAGTACTTC. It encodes CASRRISGSEETQYF.

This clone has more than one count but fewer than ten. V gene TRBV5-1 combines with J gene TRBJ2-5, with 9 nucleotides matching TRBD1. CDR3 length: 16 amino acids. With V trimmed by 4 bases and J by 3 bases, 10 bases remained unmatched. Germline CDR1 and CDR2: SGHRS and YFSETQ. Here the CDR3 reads CASSVGATGGEETQYF. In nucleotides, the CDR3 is TGCGCCAGCAGCGTGGGGGCCACAGGGGGCGAAGAGACCCAGTACTTC.

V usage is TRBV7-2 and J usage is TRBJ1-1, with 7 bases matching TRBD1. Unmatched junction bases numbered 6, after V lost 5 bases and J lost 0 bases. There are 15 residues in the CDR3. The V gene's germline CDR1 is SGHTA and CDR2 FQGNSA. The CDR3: CASSPKDRLNTEAFF. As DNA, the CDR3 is TGTGCCAGCAGCCCCAAGGACAGGCTGAACACTGAAGCTTTCTTT.

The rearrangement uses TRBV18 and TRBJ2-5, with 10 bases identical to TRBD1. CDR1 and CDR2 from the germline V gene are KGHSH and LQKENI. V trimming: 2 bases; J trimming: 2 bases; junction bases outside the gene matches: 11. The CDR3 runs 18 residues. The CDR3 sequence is CASSPGSLPGQGQETQYF. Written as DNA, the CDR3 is TGTGCCAGCTCACCAGGTTCGTTACCGGGACAGGGGCAAGAGACCCAGTACTTC.

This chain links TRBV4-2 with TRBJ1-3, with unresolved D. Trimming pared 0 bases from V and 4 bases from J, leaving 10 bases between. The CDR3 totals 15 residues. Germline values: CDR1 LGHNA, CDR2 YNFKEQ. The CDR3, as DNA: TGTGCCAGCAGCCAAGACGGGTTAGAAGGAAACACCATATATTTT. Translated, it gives CASSQDGLEGNTIYF.

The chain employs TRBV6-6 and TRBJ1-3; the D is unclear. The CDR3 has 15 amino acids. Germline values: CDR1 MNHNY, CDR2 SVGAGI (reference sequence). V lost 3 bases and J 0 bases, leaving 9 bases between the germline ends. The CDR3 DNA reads TGTGCCAGCAGTTATCGAGGGAGCTCTGGAAACACCATATATTTT. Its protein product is CASSYRGSSGNTIYF.

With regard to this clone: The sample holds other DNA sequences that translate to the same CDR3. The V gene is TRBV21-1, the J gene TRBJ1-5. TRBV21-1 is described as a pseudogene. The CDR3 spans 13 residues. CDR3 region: CASSKGGNQPQHF. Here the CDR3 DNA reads TGTGCCAGCAGCAAGGGAGGGAATCAGCCCCAGCATTTT.

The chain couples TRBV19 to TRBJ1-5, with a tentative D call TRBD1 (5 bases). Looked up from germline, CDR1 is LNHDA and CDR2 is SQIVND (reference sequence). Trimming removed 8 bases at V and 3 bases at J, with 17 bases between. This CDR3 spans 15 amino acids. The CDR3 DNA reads TGTGCCAGTGGCCCCTTAGACAGACCCAATCAGCCCCAGCATTTT. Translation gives CASGPLDRPNQPQHF.

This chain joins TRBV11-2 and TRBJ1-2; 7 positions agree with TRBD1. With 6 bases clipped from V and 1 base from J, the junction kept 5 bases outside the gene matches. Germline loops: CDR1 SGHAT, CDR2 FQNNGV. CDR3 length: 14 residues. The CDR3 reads CASRRTGSNYGYTF. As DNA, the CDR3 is TGTGCCAGCAGAAGGACAGGTAGTAACTATGGCTACACCTTC.

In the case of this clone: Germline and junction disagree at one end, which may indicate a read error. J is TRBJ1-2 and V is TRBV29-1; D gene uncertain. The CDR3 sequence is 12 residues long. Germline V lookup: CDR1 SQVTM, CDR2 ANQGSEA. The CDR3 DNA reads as TGCAGAGTTGAGGAGGCCGACGGTGGCTACAACTTC. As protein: CRVEEADGGYNF. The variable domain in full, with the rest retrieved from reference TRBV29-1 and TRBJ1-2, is SAVISQKPSRDICQRGTSLTIQCQVDSQVTMMFWYRQQPGQSLTLIATANQGSEATYESGFVIDKFPISRPNLTFSTLTVSNMSPEDSSIYLCRVEEADGGYNFGSGTRLTVV.

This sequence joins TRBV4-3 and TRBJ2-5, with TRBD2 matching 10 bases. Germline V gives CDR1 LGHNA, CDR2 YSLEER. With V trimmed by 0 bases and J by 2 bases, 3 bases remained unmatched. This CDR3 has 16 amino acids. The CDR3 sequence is CASSQDGSGGQETQYF. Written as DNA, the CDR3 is TGCGCCAGCAGCCAAGATGGTAGCGGGGGGCAAGAGACCCAGTACTTC.